A selection of T cell receptor beta chains follows, all from one sample in a study of patients and donors after allogeneic stem cell transplantation. TCRdb processed the RT-PCR reads anew with MiXCR; each CDR3 protein has one entry. The profile shows about a million distinct CDR3 sequences, 15% to 20% of them singletons. The sequencing input was blood, either unsorted or a sorted T cell fraction (not recorded which). The source of these receptors is a human donor who was either an allogeneic HSCT recipient or a stem cell or donor lymphocyte infusion donor (not recorded which). It is not recorded whose cells these are; they may come from a transplant donor. The CDR3 runs from the conserved cysteine through the conserved F or W.

v_gene	j_gene	CDR3aa
TRBV20-1	TRBJ2-1	CSAPDAYNEQFF
TRBV20-1	TRBJ2-3	CSARSFSGPTDTQYF
TRBV20-1	TRBJ2-3	CSATRADTQYF
TRBV7-7	TRBJ2-1	CASSLRPYGSYNEQFF
TRBV20-1	TRBJ1-6	CSAYSQRKKNSPLHF
TRBV10-3	TRBJ1-5	CAISESRFGQKDQPQHF
TRBV2	TRBJ2-1	CASSGGKGAYNEQFF
TRBV5-1	TRBJ2-5	CASSRHRETQYF
TRBV6-1	TRBJ1-1	CASTRTATYTEAFF
TRBV3-1	TRBJ2-1	CASSRRTRGDEQFF
TRBV10-3	TRBJ2-3	CAISDRYTDTQYF
TRBV29-1	TRBJ2-1	CSVSVAGGPRREQFF
TRBV12-3/TRBV12-4	TRBJ1-2	CASSHVRTANYGYTF
TRBV28	TRBJ1-5	CASRYRGGSNQPQHF
TRBV12-3/TRBV12-4	TRBJ2-7	CASSSYRGDGSSYEQYF
TRBV6-1	TRBJ1-5	CASSERDRDSNQPQHF
TRBV27	TRBJ1-5	CASSSPGFNQPQHF
TRBV5-6	TRBJ2-7	CASTSGRPSYEQYF
TRBV28	TRBJ2-5	CASSFERIEETQYF
TRBV29-1	TRBJ2-3	CSPIAGGLDTQYF
TRBV5-1	TRBJ1-6	CASSPLSTSGSSPLHF
TRBV12-3/TRBV12-4	TRBJ1-6	CASSFSGRVGSPLHF
TRBV5-6	TRBJ2-7	CASSLGRLSLYEQYF
TRBV10-3	TRBJ2-7	CAIASTAYEQYF